The 9 T cell receptor beta chains reported below all come from one sample, sequenced in a study of neurological immune-mediated disorders. MiXCR, applied by TCRdb to the 5' RACE reads, yields one record per CDR3 protein. The data contain some 47,000 distinct CDR3 sequences, roughly 17% of them singletons. The sequencing sample was made of PBMCs. Every receptor here comes from a man aged 60 to 75 in good health.

This clonotype was observed many times. The rearrangement joins TRBV5-1 to TRBJ1-1; weak D call: TRBD1 (6 bases). Trimming removed 3 bases at V and 5 bases at J, with 20 bases between. Germline V gene lookup returns CDR1 SGHRS and CDR2 YFSETQ. The CDR3 contains 16 residues. In DNA form, the CDR3 reads TGCGCCAGCAGCTCTGGCCGGGGGCATCAGGGGACTGAAGCTTTCTTT. It yields the protein CASSSGRGHQGTEAFF.

This clonotype was found many times. The rearrangement uses TRBV5-1 and TRBJ2-2; perhaps TRBD1 as D (6 bases). Trimming cost V 3 bases and J 0 bases, with 9 bases left between them. CDR3 length equals 15 residues. From germline, CDR1 is SGHRS and CDR2 YFSETQ. The chain's CDR3 is CASSSGQSNTGELFF. CDR3 coding DNA: TGCGCCAGCAGCTCCGGACAGTCGAACACCGGGGAGCTGTTTTTT.

This clonotype was recorded many times. This rearrangement joins TRBV6-5 to TRBJ1-5, with TRBD1 identical over 8 bases. The CDR3 sequence is 15 residues long. The germline V gene has CDR1 MNHEY and CDR2 SVGAGI. Unmatched junction bases numbered 7, after V lost 4 bases and J lost 5 bases. The CDR3: CASSSTGDGDQPQHF. Here the CDR3 DNA reads TGTGCCAGCAGTTCGACAGGGGACGGAGATCAGCCCCAGCATTTT.

The chain links TRBV5-5 to TRBJ2-3; 9 bases are a match to TRBD1. The ends lost 0 bases at V and 5 bases at J; junction bases unmatched: 1. This CDR3 has 14 residues. The V gene's germline CDR1 is SGHKS and CDR2 YYEKEE (reference sequence). The CDR3: CASSLGGQGDTQYF. The CDR3, as DNA: TGTGCCAGCAGCTTGGGGGGACAGGGAGATACGCAGTATTTT.

This clonotype was recorded once. This rearrangement joins TRBV10-3 to TRBJ1-6, with D possibly being TRBD1 (6 bases). Trimming pared 6 bases from V and 4 bases from J, leaving 10 bases between. CDR1 and CDR2 (germline): ENHRY, SYGVKD. The CDR3 consists of 14 residues. The DNA for the CDR3 is TGTGCCATCAGCCCGGGACAATATAATTCACCCCTCCACTTT. Its translation: CAISPGQYNSPLHF.

This clonotype appeared many times. V is TRBV5-6 and J is TRBJ2-4, with 7 bases identical to TRBD1. From germline, CDR1 is SGHDT and CDR2 YYEEEE. There are 17 residues in the CDR3. V trimming: 1 base; J trimming: 5 bases; junction bases outside the gene matches: 12. CDR3 loop: CASSLNRGTGSQNIQYF. CDR3 DNA sequence: TGTGCCAGCAGCTTGAACAGGGGCACAGGTAGCCAAAACATTCAGTACTTC.

This clonotype is termed medium-sized (0.01 to 0.1%). V gene TRBV4-2 combines with J gene TRBJ2-1; no definite D call. Germline V gives CDR1 LGHNA, CDR2 YNFKEQ. This CDR3 contains 14 residues. V dropped 4 bases and J dropped 5 bases, with 12 bases sitting between them. The CDR3 sequence: CASSPSTDNNEQFF. CDR3 DNA: TGTGCCAGCAGCCCTTCGACGGATAACAATGAGCAGTTCTTC.

This clonotype showed up many times. The gene calls are TRBV7-9 and TRBJ1-1; tentatively, D is TRBD1 (5 bases). Deletions cut 5 bases from V and 2 bases from J, with 9 bases between. The CDR3 contains 13 residues. Germline-derived CDR1 and CDR2 are SEHNR and FQNEAQ (reference sequence). This chain's CDR3 is CASSPGGNTEAFF. The CDR3 nucleotides read TGTGCCAGCAGCCCCGGGGGAAACACTGAAGCTTTCTTT.

Many counts were recorded for this clonotype. The rearrangement uses TRBV27 and TRBJ2-7; 8 nucleotides align to TRBD2. V lost 3 bases, J lost 1 base, and 5 bases stayed unmatched. The CDR3 has 15 residues. CDR1 MNHEY and CDR2 SMNVEV come from the germline V gene (reference sequence). The CDR3 DNA reads as TGTGCCAGCAGTTTCCGAGTAGCGGGATCCTACGAGCAGTACTTC. Encoded protein: CASSFRVAGSYEQYF.